The TCR beta chain described here comes from a study of T cell changes during pregnancy in multiple sclerosis. Germline values: CDR1 SGHRS, CDR2 YFSETQ. V gave up 0 bases and J gave up 5 bases; unmatched junction bases: 5. CDR3 length: 15 residues. Produced via immunoSEQ multiplex PCR; TCRdb's table is partial and in-frame only. The data contain 75,000 to 100,000 clones, just over 90% of them singletons. Here the sequenced sample was peripheral blood, taken after pregnancy. The TCR comes from a female donor in good health, enrolled as a control in a pregnancy study. The V call is TRBV5-1, the J call TRBJ1-5, with TRBD1 matching 7 bases. CDR3 nucleotide sequence: TGCGCCAGCAGCTTGGAGGGGACAGTTGATCAGCCCCAGCATTTT. It translates to CASSLEGTVDQPQHF.